This T cell receptor (beta chain) was retrieved from a study of T-cell reconstitution after alpha-beta-depleted transplantation in children. The sample holds many counts of this clonotype. Its antigen is unidentified. V lost 0 bases and J lost 4, with 8 bases in between. Germline loops: CDR1 SGHKS, CDR2 YYEKEE (reference sequence). The CDR3 extends over 13 amino acids. It was with unique molecular identifiers that the TCRbeta library was prepared. TCRdb recomputed calls from the PCR reads with MiXCR, one row per CDR3 protein. The sample has approximately 490,000 distinct CDR3 sequences; about 10% are singletons. Findings and limits, study-wide: The origin of alpha-beta T cells about two months after transplant was reportedly several hundred expanded graft clones. Surviving recipient T cells and thymic progenitors produced the high day-60 TCRbeta diversity seen in some patients. When one year had passed after transplant, most T-cell counts and diversity came from newly produced T cells.

The material sequenced was PBMCs, taken before TCRalphabeta/CD19-depleted stem cell transplant. This sequence joins TRBV5-5 and TRBJ2-7; D possibly corresponds to TRBD2 (5 bases). The source of this sequence is a child younger than 10 with inherited bone marrow failure, due to receive a stem cell transplant. The CDR3 region is CASSLDSGYEQYF. The DNA for the CDR3 is TGTGCCAGCAGCTTGGATTCGGGGTACGAGCAGTACTTC.